Listed below are T cell receptor beta chains from one sample, sequenced in a study of T cell repertoires in cytomegalovirus infection. TCRdb re-analysed the reads in MiXCR, keeping a single row per CDR3 protein. The table records a few hundred thousand distinct CDR3 sequences, over 7.5% of them present only once. The material sequenced was PBMCs. The receptors shown here come from a human donor in good health (CMV status not recorded). Some clones in this sample may be carry-over from other donors' samples. CDR3s include the opening cysteine and the closing phenylalanine or tryptophan. D genes are given only for firm matches. Clone size is given for some rows only: seen once, a few or many times, or a class if the clone is expanded.

V: TRBV6-4; J: TRBJ2-3; size: -; D: -; DNA: TGTGCCAGCAGTGACTCGATTTCGGGAGCCCTAAGCACAGATACGCAGTATTTT; CDR3: CASSDSISGALSTDTQYF
V: TRBV12-5; J: TRBJ2-5; size: few; D: TRBD1; DNA: TGTGCTAGTGGTCCTGGACAGGGGGCGGCGGAGACCCAGTACTTC; CDR3: CASGPGQGAAETQYF
V: TRBV6-5; J: TRBJ1-5; size: -; D: -; DNA: TGTGCCAGCAGTCAGCAGGGGCCCAATCAGCCCCAGCATTTT; CDR3: CASSQQGPNQPQHF
V: TRBV7-2; J: TRBJ2-5; size: many; D: TRBD2; DNA: TGTGCCAGCAGCTCCCAGTCAGTAGCGGGAGGAGAGACCCAGTACTTC; CDR3: CASSSQSVAGGETQYF
V: TRBV2; J: TRBJ2-5; size: -; D: -; DNA: TGTGCCAGCAGTGACCAGGGTTTGATGGACCAGTACTTC; CDR3: CASSDQGLMDQYF
V: TRBV7-4; J: TRBJ2-7; size: few; D: -; DNA: TGTGCCAGCAGCCCCCGGGCAGCGCCCTACGAGCAGTACTTC; CDR3: CASSPRAAPYEQYF
V: TRBV19; J: TRBJ2-1; size: few; D: TRBD2; DNA: TGTGCCAGTAGTAAAGGGGAGGGCTCCTACAATGAGCAGTTCTTC; CDR3: CASSKGEGSYNEQFF
V: TRBV14; J: TRBJ1-1; size: few; D: -; DNA: TGTGCCAGCAGCCAATTATGGGGGTCTGAAGCTTTCTTT; CDR3: CASSQLWGSEAFF
V: TRBV7-6; J: TRBJ1-1; size: many; D: -; DNA: TGTGCCAGCAGCTTAGTTCTCGGGGTCCAGAACACTGAAGCTTTCTTT; CDR3: CASSLVLGVQNTEAFF
V: TRBV12-5; J: TRBJ2-1; size: few; D: -; DNA: TGTGCTAGTGGCTTAGGACAGACCTTGAGCAATGAGCAGTTCTTC; CDR3: CASGLGQTLSNEQFF
V: TRBV20-1; J: TRBJ2-1; size: few; D: -; DNA: TGCAGTGCTAGAACAAGACAAAGCGGACGGGTCTACAATGAGCAGTTCTTC; CDR3: CSARTRQSGRVYNEQFF
V: TRBV7-6; J: TRBJ2-1; size: many; D: -; DNA: TGTGCCAGCAGCTTTCGTGGGGGGTCCAATGAGCAGTTCTTC; CDR3: CASSFRGGSNEQFF
V: TRBV20-1; J: TRBJ1-1; size: few; D: -; DNA: TGCAGTGCTAGAAGGGCAGGGGCCGCCAACACTGAAGCTTTCTTT; CDR3: CSARRAGAANTEAFF
V: TRBV12-3/TRBV12-4; J: TRBJ1-2; size: many; D: -; DNA: TGTGCCAGCCACGGCCTCTTTAACTTAGCTAACTATGGCTACACCTTC; CDR3: CASHGLFNLANYGYTF
V: TRBV6-2/TRBV6-3; J: TRBJ2-1; size: -; D: TRBD1; DNA: TGTGCCAGCAGTCCACCCCCTTACGGACAGGTCCACAATGAGCAGTTCTTC; CDR3: CASSPPPYGQVHNEQFF
V: TRBV5-5; J: TRBJ1-2; size: many; D: TRBD1; DNA: TGTGCCAGCAGCTCCCGGCCGGGACAGGGCTCTGGCTACACCTTC; CDR3: CASSSRPGQGSGYTF
V: TRBV6-6; J: TRBJ2-7; size: -; D: -; DNA: TGTGCCAGCAGTTACTCTTCTGGCGCCGCAAAGACCTACGAGCAGTACTTC; CDR3: CASSYSSGAAKTYEQYF
V: TRBV10-3; J: TRBJ1-6; size: -; D: -; DNA: TGTGCCATCAGTGGGTCGGGGGGCCGGAATTCACCCCTCCACTTT; CDR3: CAISGSGGRNSPLHF
V: TRBV7-2; J: TRBJ2-1; size: -; D: -; DNA: TGTGCCAGCAGCTGGGGGCAGTCCTACAATGAGCAGTTCTTC; CDR3: CASSWGQSYNEQFF
V: TRBV14; J: TRBJ2-7; size: many; D: -; DNA: TGTGCCAGCAGCCAAGTTCTTAGCTGGAGCTCCTACGAGCAGTACTTC; CDR3: CASSQVLSWSSYEQYF
V: TRBV27; J: TRBJ1-5; size: -; D: -; DNA: TGTGCCAGCGGCCCTTCGGGGGCTAGCAATCAGCCCCAGCATTTT; CDR3: CASGPSGASNQPQHF
V: TRBV7-2; J: TRBJ2-2; size: many; D: TRBD2; DNA: TGTGCCAGCAGCTTCAGCTCGATGGGGGGGAGCGCCGGGGAGCTGTTTTTT; CDR3: CASSFSSMGGSAGELFF
V: TRBV6-2/TRBV6-3; J: TRBJ2-3; size: -; D: -; DNA: TGTGCCAGCAGTTATCCCGGGGCCGGCGAGACAGATACGCAGTATTTT; CDR3: CASSYPGAGETDTQYF
V: TRBV2; J: TRBJ2-3; size: many; D: -; DNA: TGTGCCAGCAGTGACTTGGGGGCTGGCACAGATACGCAGTATTTT; CDR3: CASSDLGAGTDTQYF
V: TRBV29-1; J: TRBJ2-7; size: few; D: -; DNA: TGCAGTTCCCGGGACTCCTCCTACGAGCAGTACTTC; CDR3: CSSRDSSYEQYF
V: TRBV7-2; J: TRBJ1-6; size: many; D: TRBD1; DNA: TGTGCCAGCAGCTCTGTCCCGGGACAGGGGACGGTATCACCCCTCCACTTT; CDR3: CASSSVPGQGTVSPLHF
V: TRBV19; J: TRBJ1-2; size: -; D: -; DNA: TGTGCCAGTAGTGGTCCCAACTATCATGGTATGGGCTACACCTTC; CDR3: CASSGPNYHGMGYTF
V: TRBV7-3; J: TRBJ2-2; size: many; D: -; DNA: TGTGCCAGCAGCTTAGAAGGCAGGACAAACACCGGGGAGCTGTTTTTT; CDR3: CASSLEGRTNTGELFF
V: TRBV12-3/TRBV12-4; J: TRBJ1-2; size: few; D: -; DNA: TGTGCCAGCAGTTTTTTGAAGGGACGCGCTAACTATGGCTACACCTTC; CDR3: CASSFLKGRANYGYTF
V: TRBV10-3; J: TRBJ1-6; size: few; D: -; DNA: TGTGCCATCAGCCAGACAGGTTTGGATTCACCCCTCCACTTT; CDR3: CAISQTGLDSPLHF
V: TRBV20-1; J: TRBJ1-5; size: -; D: -; DNA: TGCAGTGCTAGAGAGGACACGCGGGAGCCCCAGCATTTT; CDR3: CSAREDTREPQHF
V: TRBV11-2; J: TRBJ2-1; size: few; D: TRBD2; DNA: TGTGCCAGCAGACCGAGGGCTAGCGGGAGGGTGAGCAATGAGCAGTTCTTC; CDR3: CASRPRASGRVSNEQFF
V: TRBV5-4; J: TRBJ1-1; size: many; D: -; DNA: TGTGCCAGCAGCCACCTCGGAAAGGGGGGATTTTTGAACACTGAAGCTTTCTTT; CDR3: CASSHLGKGGFLNTEAFF
V: TRBV6-2/TRBV6-3; J: TRBJ2-2; size: -; D: -; DNA: TGTGCCAGCCTGTCCCAGAATACCGGGGAGCTGTTTTTT; CDR3: CASLSQNTGELFF
V: TRBV7-9; J: TRBJ2-1; size: few; D: TRBD2; DNA: TGTGCCAGCAGCTTAGCGACTAGCGGGGTGAATGAGCAGTTCTTC; CDR3: CASSLATSGVNEQFF
V: TRBV7-2; J: TRBJ1-1; size: many; D: -; DNA: TGTGCCAGCAGTATATTCGGGGGGACTGAAGCTTTCTTT; CDR3: CASSIFGGTEAFF
V: TRBV7-2; J: TRBJ2-1; size: many; D: -; DNA: TGTGCCAGCGCTTTTAGGGGGGGGCAACAGTATGAGCAGTTCTTC; CDR3: CASAFRGGQQYEQFF
V: TRBV30; J: TRBJ1-1; size: -; D: -; DNA: TGTGCCTGGAAAGCGGGGGCCTCTACGGGAACTGAAGCTTTCTTT; CDR3: CAWKAGASTGTEAFF
V: TRBV6-1; J: TRBJ1-1; size: many; D: TRBD1; DNA: TGTGCCAGCAGTACGGGACAGCAGAACACTGAAGCTTTCTTT; CDR3: CASSTGQQNTEAFF
V: TRBV20-1; J: TRBJ2-5; size: -; D: -; DNA: TGCAGTGCAATACCCCTTGGAGAGACCCAGTACTTC; CDR3: CSAIPLGETQYF
V: TRBV6-1; J: TRBJ2-7; size: few; D: -; DNA: TGTGCCAGCAGTGAAGCGTGGCCCTTGACGTCCTACGAGCAGTACTTC; CDR3: CASSEAWPLTSYEQYF
V: TRBV7-9; J: TRBJ1-2; size: few; D: -; DNA: TGTGCCAGCAGCTTAGCACAGGGCCAGTCTACGGGCTACACCTTC; CDR3: CASSLAQGQSTGYTF
V: TRBV7-2; J: TRBJ2-1; size: few; D: -; DNA: TGTGCCAGCAGCTTCGGACACAGCTCCTACAATGAGCAGTTCTTC; CDR3: CASSFGHSSYNEQFF
V: TRBV27; J: TRBJ1-1; size: few; D: -; DNA: TGTGCCAGCAGGCCCACTGAAGCTTTCTTT; CDR3: CASRPTEAFF
V: TRBV15; J: TRBJ1-4; size: -; D: -; DNA: TGTGCCACCAGCAGACAAAACAGGGAAAAACTGTTTTTT; CDR3: CATSRQNREKLFF